The present T cell receptor (beta chain) was sequenced within a study of T cells in Graves' hyperthyroidism and ophthalmopathy. Amplification of TCR beta CDR3 regions used RNA as the template. The HTBI set primed first-round TCR CDR3 RT-PCR. TCRdb independently ran MiXCR on the multiplex PCR reads; one entry per CDR3 protein. The table records around 400,000 distinct CDR3 sequences, about 12% of them present only once. Study results and limitations: Blood held most thyroid clonotypes expanded above 0.001 frequency.

The germline CDR1 and CDR2 sequences are MDHEN and SYDVKM. The CDR3 consists of 15 residues. Trimming pared 3 bases from V and 11 bases from J, leaving 20 bases between. This clonotype came up many times. The target antigen is unknown. This chain joins TRBV28 and TRBJ1-5; the D is unclear. The TCR originated in a woman under 30 with Graves' hyperthyroidism. Sequenced material: blood. The CDR3 DNA follows: TGTGCCAGCAGTTTTAAGGTTTTCGGTGACCAGGCCCAGCATTTT. It codes for CASSFKVFGDQAQHF.